This record looks at one T cell receptor beta chain sequence and its context. No antigen is known for it. The record originates from a study of beta chain features in type 1 diabetes. The CDR3 consists of 16 residues. The V end was cut by 4 bases, the J end by 7 bases, with 22 bases between. The germline CDR1 and CDR2 sequences are SQVTM and ANQGSEA. The study reverse transcribed the entire isolated RNA, so it sequenced expressed TCRB transcripts. Sequencing used immunoSEQ multiplex PCR; TCRdb keeps in-frame clones, though not all of them. The sample includes fewer than 650,000 clones, roughly 16% of them seen just once. Study-wide results and caveats: VDJ junctions from patients with type 1 diabetes contained fewer insertions and more deletions.

It was via CD45RO/CCR7/CD25/CD127/CD95/CD27 that CD4+ naive, central memory, regulatory and stem cell-like memory cells were sorted. The rearrangement uses TRBV29-1 and TRBJ1-4; D unresolved. Material for sequencing was naive CD4+ T cells from blood. The clonotype originates from a man between 18 and 35 years old in good health. CDR3 nucleotide sequence: TGCAGCGTTGTTGCTACCCACCTTTCCCGAGGTGAAAAACTGTTTTTT. Residues: CSVVATHLSRGEKLFF. Together with reference TRBV29-1 and TRBJ1-4, the CDR3 gives the full variable domain: SAVISQKPSRDICQRGTSLTIQCQVDSQVTMMFWYRQQPGQSLTLIATANQGSEATYESGFVIDKFPISRPNLTFSTLTVSNMSPEDSSIYLCSVVATHLSRGEKLFFGSGTQLSVL.